This TCR beta chain originates from a study of cytotoxic CD8 clonotypes in ibrutinib-treated CLL. Across the whole study: Response sampling came at median approximately a year of treatment, ranging about 6 to 36 months. Across samples, productive templates numbered roughly 230,000 and productive rearrangements reached approximately 94,000 on average. Overall study findings and caveats: Treatment saw public clonotypes, which were uncommon, either contract or stay stable.

The sequencing depth, 1 in 200,000 to 1 in 1 million T cells, was the target. Profiling relied on immunoSEQ multiplex PCR, and the TCRdb table lists in-frame clones only, not all of them. The sample lists hundreds of thousands of clones, roughly two thirds occurring once. V gave up 4 bases and J gave up 8 bases, with 5 bases separating them. This CDR3 region has 11 residues. The V gene's germline CDR1 is LNHNV and CDR2 YYDKDF (reference sequence). As regards this clone: Its antigen is unidentified.

The chain carries TRBV15 and TRBJ1-4; no definite D call. This specimen consisted of PBMCs, obtained after 36 months of ibrutinib treatment. The sequence was collected from a human donor with chronic lymphocytic leukemia. The CDR3, as DNA: TGTGCCACCAGCAAGTACGAAAAACTGTTTTTT. This codes for CATSKYEKLFF.